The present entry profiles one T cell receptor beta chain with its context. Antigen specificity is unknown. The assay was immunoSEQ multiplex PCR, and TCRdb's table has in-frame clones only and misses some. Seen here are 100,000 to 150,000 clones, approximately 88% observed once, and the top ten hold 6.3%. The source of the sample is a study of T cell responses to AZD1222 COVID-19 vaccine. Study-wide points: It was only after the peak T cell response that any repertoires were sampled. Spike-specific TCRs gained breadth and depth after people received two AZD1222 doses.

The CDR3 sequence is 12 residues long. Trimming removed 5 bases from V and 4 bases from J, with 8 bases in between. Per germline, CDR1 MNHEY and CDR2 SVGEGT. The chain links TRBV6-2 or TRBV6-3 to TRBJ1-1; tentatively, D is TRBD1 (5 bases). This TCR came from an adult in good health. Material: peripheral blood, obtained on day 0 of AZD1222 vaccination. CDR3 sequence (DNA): TGTGCCAGCAGTGGGGCAGTCACTGAAGCTTTCTTT. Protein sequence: CASSGAVTEAFF.